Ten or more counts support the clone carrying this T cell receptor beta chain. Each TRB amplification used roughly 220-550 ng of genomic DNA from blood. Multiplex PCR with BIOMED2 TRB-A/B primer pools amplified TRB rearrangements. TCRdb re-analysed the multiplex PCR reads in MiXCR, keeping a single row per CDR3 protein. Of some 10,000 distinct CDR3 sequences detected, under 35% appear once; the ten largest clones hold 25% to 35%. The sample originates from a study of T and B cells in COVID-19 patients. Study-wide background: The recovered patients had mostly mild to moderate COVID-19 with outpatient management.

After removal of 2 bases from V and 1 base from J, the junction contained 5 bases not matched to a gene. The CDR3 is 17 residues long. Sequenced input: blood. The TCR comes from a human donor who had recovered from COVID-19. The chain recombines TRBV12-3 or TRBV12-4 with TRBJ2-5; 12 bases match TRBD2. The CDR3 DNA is TGTGCCAGCAGTTTAACGACTAGCGGGAGATTCCAAGAGACCCAGTACTTC. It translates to CASSLTTSGRFQETQYF.